Sequencing of this TCR beta chain was carried out in a study of blood T cell repertoires in COVID-19. About the research overall: The study drew acute and convalescent COVID-19 samples from the United States, Italy and Spain. Sources were T cells, B-cell-depleted T cells, or PBMCs; the material itself was cDNA or gDNA.

The CDR3 spans 13 residues. CDR1 SGDLS and CDR2 YYNGEE come from the germline V gene. Trimming removed 7 bases at V and 3 bases at J, with 10 bases between. TCRdb's table, derived via immunoSEQ multiplex PCR, lists solely in-frame clones and lacks some. The sample consists of under 500,000 clones, roughly 89% of them appearing once. The source is a woman aged 25 to 39 with acute or convalescent COVID-19. Sequencing was carried out using peripheral blood. The chain has TRBV9 and TRBJ1-4; maybe TRBD1 (6 bases). The CDR3 spells CASSRGSNEKLFF. The CDR3 DNA reads as TGTGCCAGCTCCAGGGGATCTAATGAAAAACTGTTTTTT.